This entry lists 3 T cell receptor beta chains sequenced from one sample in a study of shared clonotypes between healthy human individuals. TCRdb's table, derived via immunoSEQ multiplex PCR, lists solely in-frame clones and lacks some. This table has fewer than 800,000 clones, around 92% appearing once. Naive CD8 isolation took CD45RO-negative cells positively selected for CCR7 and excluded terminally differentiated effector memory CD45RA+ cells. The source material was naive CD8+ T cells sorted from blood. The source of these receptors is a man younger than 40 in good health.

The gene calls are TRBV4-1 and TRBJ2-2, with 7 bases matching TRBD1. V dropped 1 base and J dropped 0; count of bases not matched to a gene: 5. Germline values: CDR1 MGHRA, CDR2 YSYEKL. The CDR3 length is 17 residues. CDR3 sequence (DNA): TGCGCCAGCAGCCAAGGATCCGGGACAGCGAACACCGGGGAGCTGTTTTTT. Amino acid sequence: CASSQGSGTANTGELFF.

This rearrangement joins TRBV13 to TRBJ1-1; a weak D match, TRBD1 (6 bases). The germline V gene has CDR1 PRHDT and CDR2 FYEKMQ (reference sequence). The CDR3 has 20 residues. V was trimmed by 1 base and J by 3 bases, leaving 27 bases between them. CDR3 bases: TGTGCCAGCAGCTTAGTACAGCGGGGGCCGGAGGCCGACCACGACACTGAAGCTTTCTTT. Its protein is CASSLVQRGPEADHDTEAFF.

CDR3 sequence: CATSSGHPYEQYF. In DNA form, the CDR3 reads TGTGCCACCAGCTCTGGACATCCCTACGAGCAGTACTTC. This rearrangement joins TRBV15 to TRBJ2-7; possible D gene TRBD1, 5 bases. Germline assignment: CDR1 LNHNV and CDR2 YYDKDF (reference sequence). There are 13 residues in the CDR3. Trimming removed 5 bases at V and 2 bases at J, with 10 bases between.